This T cell receptor (beta chain) was recovered during a study of CD8+ T cells in alopecia areata. Study details: Tofacitinib dosing lasted 6 to 18 months, which was then followed by 6 months off drug.

This clone was detected only a few times. Its antigen remains unknown. This CDR3 has 18 residues. Germline loops: CDR1 SQVTM, CDR2 ANQGSEA. Losses at the gene ends were 0 bases for V and 2 bases for J; bases not matched to a gene: 10. Isolated RNA was reverse transcribed into cDNA used as the sequencing template. Assay used: immunoSEQ multiplex PCR; TCRdb lists only in-frame clones, some missing. The sample holds 120,000 or so clones, roughly two fifths seen once. Notes on the study in general: Scalp lesions, especially in alopecia totalis/universalis, had higher clonality than normal scalp.

This chain links TRBV29-1 with TRBJ2-3; TRBD2 aligns across 11 bases. Material for sequencing was CD4+ T cells sorted from blood. The clonotype comes from a human donor with alopecia areata. The CDR3 region is CSVEDRLAGGGITDTQYF. DNA for the CDR3: TGCAGCGTTGAAGACCGTCTAGCGGGAGGAGGTATCACAGATACGCAGTATTTT.